The clone carrying this T cell receptor beta chain was observed a handful of times. This entry belongs to a study of Graves' ophthalmopathy and Graves' hyperthyroidism. Beta-chain TCR CDR3 regions were amplified from RNA transcripts. The library came from an HTBI-primed first-round RT-PCR and a second-round multiplex PCR. TCRdb analysed the multiplex PCR reads with MiXCR anew, one entry per CDR3 protein. The table shows some 410,000 distinct CDR3 sequences, with more than 20% occurring only once. This CDR3 spans 12 amino acids. V dropped 8 bases and J dropped 1 base, with 8 bases sitting between them. Germline CDR1 MNHNS, CDR2 SASEGT.

V and J are TRBV6-1 and TRBJ1-2, with D unresolved. This receptor was obtained from a woman younger than 30 with stable Graves' hyperthyroidism. Input material: peripheral blood. For the CDR3, the DNA is TGTGCCAGCGGAACCCTTAACTATGGCTACACCTTC. As protein: CASGTLNYGYTF.